The source of this T cell receptor (beta chain) is a study of blood T cell repertoires in COVID-19. Study-level information: Sample material is recorded as cDNA or gDNA derived from T cells, B-cell-depleted T cells, or PBMCs.

This clone turned up a few times. CDR1 and CDR2 (germline): GTSNPN, SVGIG (reference sequence). V shed 4 bases, J shed 1 base, and the junction held 0 bases outside the gene matches. The CDR3 consists of 14 residues. TCRdb's table, derived via immunoSEQ multiplex PCR, lists solely in-frame clones and lacks some. Of 80,000 to 100,000 clones detected, 82% appear once; the ten largest clones hold 11%. The chain joins TRBV30 to TRBJ2-1; 11 bases agree with TRBD2. Input material: peripheral blood. The clonotype was recovered from a man aged 70 or older with active or convalescent COVID-19. In nucleotides, the CDR3 is TGTGCCTGGACTAGCGGGGGGTCCTACAATGAGCAGTTCTTC. It codes for CAWTSGGSYNEQFF.